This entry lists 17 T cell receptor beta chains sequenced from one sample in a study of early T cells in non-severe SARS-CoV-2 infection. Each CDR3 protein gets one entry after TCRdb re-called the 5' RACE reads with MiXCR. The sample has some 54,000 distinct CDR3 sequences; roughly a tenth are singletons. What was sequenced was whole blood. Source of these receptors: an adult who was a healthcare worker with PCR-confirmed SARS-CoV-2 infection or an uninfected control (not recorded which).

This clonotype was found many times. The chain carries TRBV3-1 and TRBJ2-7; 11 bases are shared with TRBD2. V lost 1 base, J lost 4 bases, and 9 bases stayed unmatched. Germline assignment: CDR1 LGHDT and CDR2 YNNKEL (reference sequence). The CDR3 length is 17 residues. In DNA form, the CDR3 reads TGTGCCAGCAGCCAAGGCCTAACCGGGACTAGCGGATACGAGCAGTACTTC. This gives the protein CASSQGLTGTSGYEQYF.

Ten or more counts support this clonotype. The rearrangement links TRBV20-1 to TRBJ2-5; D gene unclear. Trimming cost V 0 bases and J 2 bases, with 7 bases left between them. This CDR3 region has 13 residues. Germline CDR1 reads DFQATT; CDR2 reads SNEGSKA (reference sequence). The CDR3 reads CSARDQNQETQYF. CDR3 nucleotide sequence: TGCAGTGCTAGAGATCAGAATCAAGAGACCCAGTACTTC.

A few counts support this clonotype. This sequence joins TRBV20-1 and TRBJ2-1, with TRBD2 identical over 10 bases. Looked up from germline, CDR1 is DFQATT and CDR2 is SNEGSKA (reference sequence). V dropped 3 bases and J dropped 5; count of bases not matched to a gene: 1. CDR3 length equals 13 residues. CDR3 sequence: CSASSGGHNEQFF. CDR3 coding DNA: TGCAGTGCTAGTAGCGGGGGGCACAATGAGCAGTTCTTC.

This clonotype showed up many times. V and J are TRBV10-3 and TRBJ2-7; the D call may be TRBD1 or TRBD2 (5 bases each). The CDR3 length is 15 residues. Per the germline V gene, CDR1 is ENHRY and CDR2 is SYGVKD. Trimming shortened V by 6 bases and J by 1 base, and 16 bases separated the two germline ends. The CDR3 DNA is TGTGCCATCAGCCATTCGGGACGGGATTCCTACGAGCAGTACTTC. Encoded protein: CAISHSGRDSYEQYF.

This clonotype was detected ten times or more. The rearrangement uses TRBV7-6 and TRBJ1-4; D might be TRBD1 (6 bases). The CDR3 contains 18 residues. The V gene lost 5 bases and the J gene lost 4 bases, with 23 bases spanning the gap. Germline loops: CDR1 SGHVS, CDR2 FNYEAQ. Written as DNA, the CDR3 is TGTGCCAGCAGCCACGGGGGAAGAGGACAGACGTATAATGAAAAACTGTTTTTT. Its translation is CASSHGGRGQTYNEKLFF.

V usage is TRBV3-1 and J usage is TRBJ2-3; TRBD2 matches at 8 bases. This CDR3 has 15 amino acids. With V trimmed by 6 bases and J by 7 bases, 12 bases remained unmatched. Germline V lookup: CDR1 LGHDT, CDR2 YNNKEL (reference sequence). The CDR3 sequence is CASRPGGGRSHTQYF. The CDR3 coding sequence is TGTGCCAGCAGACCGGGGGGCGGGAGGAGCCATACGCAGTATTTT.

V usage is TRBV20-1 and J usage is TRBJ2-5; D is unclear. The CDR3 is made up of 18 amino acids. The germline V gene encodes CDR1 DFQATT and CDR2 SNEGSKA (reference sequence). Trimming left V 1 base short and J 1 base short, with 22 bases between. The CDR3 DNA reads TGCAGTGCTAGAGTTTATCGTTCCCCTACTACTTTCCAAGAGACCCAGTACTTC. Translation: CSARVYRSPTTFQETQYF.

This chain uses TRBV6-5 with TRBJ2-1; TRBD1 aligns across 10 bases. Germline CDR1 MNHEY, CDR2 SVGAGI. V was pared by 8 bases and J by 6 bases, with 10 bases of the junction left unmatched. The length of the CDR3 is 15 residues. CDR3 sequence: CASRVVRTGGNEQFF. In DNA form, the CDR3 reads TGTGCCAGCCGGGTAGTCAGGACAGGGGGCAATGAGCAGTTCTTC.

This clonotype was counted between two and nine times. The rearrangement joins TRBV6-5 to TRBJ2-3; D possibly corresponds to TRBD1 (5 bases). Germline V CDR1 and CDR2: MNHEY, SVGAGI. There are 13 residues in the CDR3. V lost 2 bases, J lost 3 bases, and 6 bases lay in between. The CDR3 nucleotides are TGTGCCAGCAGTTACAAGGGGACAGATACGCAGTATTTT. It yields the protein CASSYKGTDTQYF.

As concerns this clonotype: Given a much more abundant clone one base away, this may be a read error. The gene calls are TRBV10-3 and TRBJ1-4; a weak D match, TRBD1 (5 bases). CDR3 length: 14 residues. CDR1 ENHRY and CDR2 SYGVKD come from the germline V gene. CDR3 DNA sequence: TGTGCCACGAAGTCCGGGGCCACTAATAAAAAACTGTTTTTT. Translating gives CATKSGATNKKLFF.

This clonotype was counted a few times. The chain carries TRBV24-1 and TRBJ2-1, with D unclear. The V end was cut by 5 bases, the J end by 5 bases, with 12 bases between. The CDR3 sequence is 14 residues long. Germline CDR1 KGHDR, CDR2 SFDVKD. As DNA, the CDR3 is TGTGCCACCAGTGCCCGGAGCCGAAACAATGAGCAGTTCTTC. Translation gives CATSARSRNNEQFF.

This CDR3 is CASSLKRTNTEAFF. The DNA of the CDR3 is TGTGCCAGCAGCTTAAAACGGACGAACACTGAAGCTTTCTTT. The chain combines TRBV7-8 with TRBJ1-1; D remains ambiguous. Trimming shortened V by 2 bases and J by 1 base, and 8 bases separated the two germline ends. Germline V CDR1 and CDR2: SGHVS, FQNEAQ. This CDR3 has 14 amino acids.

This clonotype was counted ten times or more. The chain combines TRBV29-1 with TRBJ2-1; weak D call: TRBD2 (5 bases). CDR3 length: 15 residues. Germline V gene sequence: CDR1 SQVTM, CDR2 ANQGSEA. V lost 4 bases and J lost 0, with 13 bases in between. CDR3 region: CSVGISGSSYNEQFF. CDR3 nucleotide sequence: TGCAGCGTTGGAATCAGCGGTAGCTCCTACAATGAGCAGTTCTTC.

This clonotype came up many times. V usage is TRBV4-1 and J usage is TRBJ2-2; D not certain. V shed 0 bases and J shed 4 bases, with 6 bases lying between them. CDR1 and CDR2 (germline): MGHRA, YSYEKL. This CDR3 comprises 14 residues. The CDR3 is CASSQEGGTGELFF. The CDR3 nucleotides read TGCGCCAGCAGCCAAGAAGGTGGCACCGGGGAGCTGTTTTTT.

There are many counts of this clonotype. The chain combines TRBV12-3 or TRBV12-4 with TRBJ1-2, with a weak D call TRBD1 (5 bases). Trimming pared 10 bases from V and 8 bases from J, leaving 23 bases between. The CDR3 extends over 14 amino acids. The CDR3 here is CAIYRDLRTGGYTF. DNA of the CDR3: TGTGCCATCTATAGGGACCTCCGAACTGGGGGCTACACCTTC.

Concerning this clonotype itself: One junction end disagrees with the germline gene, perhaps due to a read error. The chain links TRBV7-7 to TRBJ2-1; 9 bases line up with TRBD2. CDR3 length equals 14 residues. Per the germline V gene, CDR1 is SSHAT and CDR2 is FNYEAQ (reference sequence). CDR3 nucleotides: TGTGCTAGCAGCTTAGCGGGGGTTTTCCATGAGCAGTTCTTC. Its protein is CASSLAGVFHEQFF.

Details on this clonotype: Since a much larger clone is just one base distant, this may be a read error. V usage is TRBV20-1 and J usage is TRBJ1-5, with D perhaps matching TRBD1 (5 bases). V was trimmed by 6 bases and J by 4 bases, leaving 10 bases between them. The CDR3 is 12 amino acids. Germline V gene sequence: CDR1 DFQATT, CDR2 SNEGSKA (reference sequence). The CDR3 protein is CSADSGNQPQHF. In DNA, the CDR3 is TGCAGTGCCGACAGCGGAAATCAGCCCCAGCATTTT.